These T cell receptor beta chains were read from a single sample in a study of OX40 agonist ivuxolimab in advanced cancers. The table came from immunoSEQ multiplex PCR; TCRdb's copy has only in-frame clones and leaves some out. This table has approximately 47,000 clones, around 90% appearing once. This specimen was CD4+ or CD8+ T cells sorted from blood, taken in a trial of the OX40 agonist ivuxolimab. The receptors were sampled from an adult with an advanced solid tumor such as melanoma, head and neck, liver or kidney cancer. Each CDR3 is given with its conserved first and last residue. Fields, in order: J gene, clone size, V gene, D gene, CDR3 DNA, CDR3 protein. The D gene is left open where the match is weak. A clone size is listed for some rows: how often the clone was seen (once, few, many), or a class if it is expanded.

J: TRBJ2-1
size: once
V: TRBV6-5
D: -
DNA: TGTGCCAGCACCTCGCAATCCTTGGGGGGAAATGAGCAGTTCTTC
CDR3: CASTSQSLGGNEQFF

J: TRBJ1-5
size: -
V: TRBV28
D: TRBD1
DNA: TGTGCCAGCAGCCAAACCCGACAGGGCAACCAGCCCCAGCATTTT
CDR3: CASSQTRQGNQPQHF

J: TRBJ2-4
size: -
V: TRBV7-2
D: -
DNA: TGTGCCAGCAGCTTAGGCGTTGTACAGGATAAAAACATTCAGTACTTC
CDR3: CASSLGVVQDKNIQYF

J: TRBJ1-4
size: -
V: TRBV4-1
D: TRBD1
DNA: TGCGCCAGCAGCCAGTCGACAGGGGAGGAGGAAAAACTGTTTTTT
CDR3: CASSQSTGEEEKLFF

J: TRBJ1-1
size: -
V: TRBV5-6
D: -
DNA: TGTGCCAGCAGCTTTAATGACTTGAACACTGAAGCTTTCTTT
CDR3: CASSFNDLNTEAFF

J: TRBJ1-1
size: -
V: TRBV5-4
D: TRBD1
DNA: TGTGCCAGCAGCATGGGGACAGGGGTGAACACTGAAGCTTTCTTT
CDR3: CASSMGTGVNTEAFF

J: TRBJ1-6
size: -
V: TRBV5-1
D: -
DNA: TGCGCCAGCAGGGACCTAAATTCACCCCTCCACTTT
CDR3: CASRDLNSPLHF

J: TRBJ2-1
size: -
V: TRBV11-2
D: -
DNA: TGTGCCAGCAGCCTAGGCCCTGGATCGGGCCAAAAGCAGTTCTTC
CDR3: CASSLGPGSGQKQFF

J: TRBJ1-2
size: -
V: TRBV4-1
D: TRBD1
DNA: TGCGCCAGCAGCCAAGTTGGACAGGGGGCCGGTGGCTACACCTTC
CDR3: CASSQVGQGAGGYTF

J: TRBJ2-1
size: -
V: TRBV7-8
D: TRBD2
DNA: TGTGCCAGCAGCCCCGGCCTAGCGGGGTACAATGAGCAGTTCTTC
CDR3: CASSPGLAGYNEQFF

J: TRBJ1-6
size: -
V: TRBV5-4
D: TRBD1
DNA: TGTGCCAGCAGCTGGGGACAGGGGGCTGGCTCACCCCTCCACTTT
CDR3: CASSWGQGAGSPLHF

J: TRBJ2-7
size: -
V: TRBV19
D: -
DNA: TGTGCCAGTAGTATAGAAGGGGATTATGACTACGAGCAGTACTTC
CDR3: CASSIEGDYDYEQYF

J: TRBJ1-5
size: -
V: TRBV2
D: -
DNA: TGTGCCAGCAGTGAAGGAGGGGCTCAGCCCCAGCATTTT
CDR3: CASSEGGAQPQHF

J: TRBJ2-5
size: -
V: TRBV28
D: -
DNA: TGTGCCAGCAGTTTTTTCGGTCTTAGGGTGGGGGAGACCCAGTACTTC
CDR3: CASSFFGLRVGETQYF

J: TRBJ1-3
size: -
V: TRBV5-1
D: TRBD1
DNA: TGCGCCAGCAGCGATCGGGACAGGGGGTTTGGAAACACCATATATTTT
CDR3: CASSDRDRGFGNTIYF

J: TRBJ2-3
size: -
V: TRBV7-9
D: -
DNA: TGTGCCAGCAGAAGTACTCCGGGACAACCAGGCACAGATACGCAGTATTTT
CDR3: CASRSTPGQPGTDTQYF

J: TRBJ1-2
size: -
V: TRBV5-6
D: -
DNA: TGTGCCAGCAGCTCGGAATTGTTTGGGGCAGGGGGCTACACCTTC
CDR3: CASSSELFGAGGYTF

J: TRBJ1-2
size: -
V: TRBV27
D: TRBD1
DNA: TGTGCCAGCAGTTTGGGGACAGCATATGGCTACACCTTC
CDR3: CASSLGTAYGYTF

J: TRBJ2-1
size: -
V: TRBV7-2
D: -
DNA: TGTGCCAGCAGCTTCCCCACCTCGGGGGACTCCTACAATGAGCAGTTCTTC
CDR3: CASSFPTSGDSYNEQFF

J: TRBJ1-1
size: once
V: TRBV13
D: TRBD1
DNA: TGTGCCAGCAGCTTAGGGTTCGGGGACAGGGCACTCGAAGCTTTCTTT
CDR3: CASSLGFGDRALEAFF

J: TRBJ1-5
size: few
V: TRBV2
D: -
DNA: TGTGCCAGCAGAGGAGTGGACTATAGCAATCAGCCCCAGCATTTT
CDR3: CASRGVDYSNQPQHF

J: TRBJ1-2
size: -
V: TRBV11-2
D: TRBD1
DNA: TGTGCCAGCAGCTTATCCCCGGACAGGGTGTATGGCTACACCTTC
CDR3: CASSLSPDRVYGYTF

J: TRBJ2-1
size: -
V: TRBV14
D: TRBD1
DNA: TGTGCCAGCAGCCAATCGGGACAGGGTTCGAATGAGCAGTTCTTC
CDR3: CASSQSGQGSNEQFF

J: TRBJ2-5
size: -
V: TRBV9
D: -
DNA: TGTGCCAGCAGCGTAGGGGCAGCACAAGAGACCCAGTACTTC
CDR3: CASSVGAAQETQYF

J: TRBJ2-1
size: -
V: TRBV6-1
D: -
DNA: TGTGCCAGCAGTGAAGCGGGGTCCTACAATGAGCAGTTCTTC
CDR3: CASSEAGSYNEQFF

J: TRBJ1-2
size: -
V: TRBV5-4
D: -
DNA: TGTGCCAGCAGCTTTAACCAGGGCGATGGCTACACCTTC
CDR3: CASSFNQGDGYTF

J: TRBJ1-2
size: once
V: TRBV5-4
D: -
DNA: TGTGCCAGCAGCCCACCGGGGGAACGCGGCTACACCTTC
CDR3: CASSPPGERGYTF

J: TRBJ1-5
size: -
V: TRBV14
D: -
DNA: TGTGCCAGCAGCCAAGAACAGGAATTGAGGCAGACTAATCAGCCCCAGCATTTT
CDR3: CASSQEQELRQTNQPQHF

J: TRBJ1-2
size: -
V: TRBV7-9
D: -
DNA: TGTGCCAGCAGCCCCGTCACTGGGGCCAACTATGGCTACACCTTC
CDR3: CASSPVTGANYGYTF

J: TRBJ1-2
size: -
V: TRBV27
D: TRBD1
DNA: TGTGCCAGCAGTTCTATCGGACAGGGGACGAACTATGGCTACACCTTC
CDR3: CASSSIGQGTNYGYTF

J: TRBJ1-4
size: -
V: TRBV27
D: -
DNA: TGTGCCAGCAGTTTACGGGGGGATGAAAAACTGTTTTTT
CDR3: CASSLRGDEKLFF

J: TRBJ2-6
size: -
V: TRBV15
D: -
DNA: TGTGCCACCAGCTCCAACTGGGCCTCTGGGGCCAACGTCCTGACTTTC
CDR3: CATSSNWASGANVLTF

J: TRBJ2-3
size: few
V: TRBV29-1
D: -
DNA: TGCAGCGTTCAGGGTTGGGGACACTACACAGATACGCAGTATTTT
CDR3: CSVQGWGHYTDTQYF

J: TRBJ1-1
size: -
V: TRBV5-6
D: TRBD1
DNA: TGTGCCAGCAGCTTTGACAGGGCGACTGAAGCTTTCTTT
CDR3: CASSFDRATEAFF

J: TRBJ1-1
size: once
V: TRBV19
D: TRBD1
DNA: TGTGCCAGTACCCCCCGAATGGACAGGGATGAAGCTTTCTTT
CDR3: CASTPRMDRDEAFF

J: TRBJ2-1
size: -
V: TRBV13
D: -
DNA: TGTGCCAGCAGCCTAGAGGTTAGGCCCAATGAGCAGTTCTTC
CDR3: CASSLEVRPNEQFF

J: TRBJ2-1
size: -
V: TRBV7-8
D: TRBD1
DNA: TGTGCCAGCAGCTGGGGACAGGGGGGGAATGAGCAGTTCTTC
CDR3: CASSWGQGGNEQFF

J: TRBJ2-1
size: -
V: TRBV6-5
D: -
DNA: TGTGCCAGCAGTCAATTCGAGGGGAATGAGCAGTTCTTC
CDR3: CASSQFEGNEQFF

J: TRBJ2-3
size: -
V: TRBV6-4
D: TRBD2
DNA: TGTGCCAGCAGTGAGGAGGGAGGGGGCACAGATACGCAGTATTTT
CDR3: CASSEEGGGTDTQYF

J: TRBJ2-2
size: -
V: TRBV6-5
D: TRBD1
DNA: TGTGCCAGCAGTTACGGGACAGGGGAGACCGGGGAGCTGTTTTTT
CDR3: CASSYGTGETGELFF